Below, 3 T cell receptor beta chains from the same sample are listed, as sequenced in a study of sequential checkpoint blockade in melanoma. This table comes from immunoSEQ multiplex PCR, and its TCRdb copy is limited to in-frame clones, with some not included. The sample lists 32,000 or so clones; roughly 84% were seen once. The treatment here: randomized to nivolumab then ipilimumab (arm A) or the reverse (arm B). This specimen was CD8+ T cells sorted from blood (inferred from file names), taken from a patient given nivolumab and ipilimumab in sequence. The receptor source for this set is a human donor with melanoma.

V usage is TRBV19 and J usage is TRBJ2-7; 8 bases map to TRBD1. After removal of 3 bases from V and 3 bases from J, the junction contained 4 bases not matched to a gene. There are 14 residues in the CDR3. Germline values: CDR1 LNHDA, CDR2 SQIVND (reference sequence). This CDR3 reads CASSIKTGDYEQYF. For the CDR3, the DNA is TGTGCCAGTAGTATCAAGACAGGGGACTACGAGCAGTACTTC.

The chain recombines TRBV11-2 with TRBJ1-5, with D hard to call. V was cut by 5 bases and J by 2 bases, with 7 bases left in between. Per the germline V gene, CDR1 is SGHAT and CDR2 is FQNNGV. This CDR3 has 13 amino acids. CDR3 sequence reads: CASSKQRNQPQHF. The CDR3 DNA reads TGTGCCAGCAGCAAACAGCGCAATCAGCCCCAGCATTTT.

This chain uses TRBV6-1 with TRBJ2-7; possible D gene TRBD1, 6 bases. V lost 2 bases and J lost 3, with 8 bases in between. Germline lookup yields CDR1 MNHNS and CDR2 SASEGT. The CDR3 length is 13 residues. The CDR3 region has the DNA TGTGCCAGCAGTGAATGGACAGACTACGAGCAGTACTTC. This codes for CASSEWTDYEQYF.